The entry that follows covers one T cell receptor (beta chain) sequence. Antigen: not known. This entry belongs to a study of CXCR3-negative and CXCR3-positive naive CD8 T cells. Naive CD8+ T cells had a CD45RO-CCR7+CD27+CD95- phenotype. With UMI labels, 5' RACE was used to prepare the TRB cDNA libraries. TCRdb reanalyzed the 5' RACE reads, giving one entry per CDR3 protein sequence and no DNA. This sample's clone table lists tens of thousands of distinct CDR3 sequences. The V gene's germline CDR1 is SGHDN and CDR2 FVKESK. The CDR3 has 15 residues. Whole-study results and caveats: Each naive subset displayed comparably high diversity, whereas memory CD8+ cells displayed much lower diversity. Hydrophobicity was higher for TRB CDR3s found in CXCR3-positive naive cells than in CXCR3-negative naive cells.

The TCR was taken from a human donor in good health. Some clones in this sample may be carry-over from other donors' samples. The rearrangement links TRBV14 to TRBJ1-5; the D gene TCRdb calls, TRBD1, cannot be checked with no DNA. The specimen was naive CXCR3- CD8+ T cells from blood. Subset defined: CD45RO-CCR7+CD27+CD95- naive CD8+ T cells lacking CXCR3 (TNR3-). CDR3 sequence reads: CASSQDDSSNQPQHF.